This record covers a single T cell receptor beta chain. This receptor's antigen is unknown. There are no base qualities to consult, and no much larger clone falls within one base. The method was the immunoSEQ multiplex PCR assay. TCRdb obtained this table from immuneACCESS and retained in-frame rearrangements with V and J assigned. These tables miss some clones; where compared with another copy, unresolved V genes account for less than half of the shortfall, and the remainder is unexplained. The table for this sample lists over 100,000 clones; 80% to 90% of them were counted only once. In total, the top ten clones hold 6.9% of the sample. Focal radiation therapy combined with CTLA-4 blockade (ipilimumab) was tested in patients with chemo-refractory metastatic non-small-cell lung cancer. V gives up 2 bases and J gives up 8 bases, and the segment between their germline ends measures 12 bases. Including cysteine and phenylalanine, the CDR3 has 13 amino acids. Here the CDR3 DNA is all that survives: 39 bases in frame from base 1. CDR1 SNHLY and CDR2 FYNNEI were looked up in the germline V gene.

This sample is part of a study of radiotherapy plus CTLA-4 blockade in lung cancer (dated by TCRdb to about 2018). Background for the entire study: Among enrolled patients, approximately 17% had an objective response and 25% to 40% reached disease control. What the research found in general, with its limitations: After treatment with radiotherapy and ipilimumab, TCR clones that originated in tumors expanded in peripheral blood. Early dynamic changes in blood T cell clones, together with increased serum interferon-beta after radiation, were reported as the strongest predictors of response.

The specimen was peripheral blood, collected from a patient treated with radiotherapy plus ipilimumab. This receptor chain uses TRBV2 and TRBJ1-2, with the D gene too uncertain to name. The source is a human donor with non-small cell lung cancer that progressed on radiotherapy plus ipilimumab. The CDR3 protein: CASSETFLRGYTF. The nucleotides read TGTGCCAGCAGTGAAACGTTCTTGAGAGGCTACACCTTC.